This T cell receptor (beta chain) was profiled in a study of T-cell memory formation after mild COVID-19. Study-level findings and limits: Day 15 to 85 contractors were CD4/CD8 balanced; later expanders leaned CD4+.

With respect to this clonotype: Antigen: not known.

The CDR3 runs 14 residues. V lost 5 bases and J 5 bases, leaving 16 bases between the germline ends. Looked up from germline, CDR1 is DFQATT and CDR2 is SNEGSKA (reference sequence). TCRdb analysed the 5' RACE reads with MiXCR anew, one entry per CDR3 protein. The sample carries just under 150,000 distinct CDR3 sequences, about 5.7% recorded once. The TCR comes from an adult woman who had mild COVID-19 (a few samples of this study predate the infection). Cell type and time point are not known. Sequences were obtained from PBMCs or a T cell subset sorted from them (not recorded which). J is TRBJ2-1 and V is TRBV20-1; tentative D call: TRBD2 (7 bases). The CDR3 sequence: CSALLAGANNEQFF. The CDR3 DNA reads TGCAGTGCTCTGCTGGCGGGGGCAAACAATGAGCAGTTCTTC.